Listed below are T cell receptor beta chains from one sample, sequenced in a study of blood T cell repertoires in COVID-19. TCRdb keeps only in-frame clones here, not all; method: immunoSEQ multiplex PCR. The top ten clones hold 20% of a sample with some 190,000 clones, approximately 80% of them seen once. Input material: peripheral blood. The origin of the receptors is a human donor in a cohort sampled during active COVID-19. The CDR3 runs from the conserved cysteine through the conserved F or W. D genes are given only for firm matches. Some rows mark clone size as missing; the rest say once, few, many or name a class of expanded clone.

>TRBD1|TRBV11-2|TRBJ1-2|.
TGTGCCAGCAGCCCGCGACAGGGAAGTCGCTATGGCTACACCTTC
CASSPRQGSRYGYTF
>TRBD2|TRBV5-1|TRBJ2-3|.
TGCGCCAGCAGTTTTGCGGGAGCGGACACGCAGTATTTT
CASSFAGADTQYF
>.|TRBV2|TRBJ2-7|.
TGTGCCAGCAGCTGGGACTTACATCGACGCTTC
CASSWDLHRRF
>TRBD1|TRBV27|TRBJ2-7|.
TGTGCCAGCAGTTCCTGGGACAGTCCCTACGAGCAGTACTTC
CASSSWDSPYEQYF
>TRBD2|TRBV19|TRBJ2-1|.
TGTGCCAGTAGTATACTGCGTGGGACTAGTTTCGGTGAGCAGTTCTTC
CASSILRGTSFGEQFF
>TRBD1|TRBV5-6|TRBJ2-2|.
TGTGCCAGCAGCTTCGGGACAGGGAACACCGGGGAGCTGTTTTTT
CASSFGTGNTGELFF
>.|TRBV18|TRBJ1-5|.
TGTGCCAGCTCACCTGGGGGCGGGCAGCCCCAGCATTTT
CASSPGGGQPQHF
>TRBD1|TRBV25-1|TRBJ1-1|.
TGTGCCAGCACCAGGACAGGGAGGACTGAAGCTTTCTTT
CASTRTGRTEAFF
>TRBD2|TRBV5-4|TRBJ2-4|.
TGTGCCAGTAGCTCGGGACTAGATAACATTCAGTACTTC
CASSSGLDNIQYF
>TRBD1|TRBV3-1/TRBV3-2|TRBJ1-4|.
TGTGCCAGCAGCCGATACGTCGGACAGGGGACCACTAATGAAAAACTGTTTTTT
CASSRYVGQGTTNEKLFF
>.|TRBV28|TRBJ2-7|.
TGTGCCAGCAGTTTCGAGGGTTGGATGGGCTACGAGCAGTACTTC
CASSFEGWMGYEQYF
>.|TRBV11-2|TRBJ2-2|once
TGTGCCAGCAGCCTGCTGGACAGAGACACCGGGGAGCTGTTTTTT
CASSLLDRDTGELFF
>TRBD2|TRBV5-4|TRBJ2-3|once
TGTGCCAGCAGCTTGGGCGGGAGCCAAACAGATACGCAGTATTTT
CASSLGGSQTDTQYF
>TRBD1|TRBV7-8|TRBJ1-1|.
TGTGCCAGCAGCCCGGACAGGCGCTCTGAAGCTTTCTTT
CASSPDRRSEAFF
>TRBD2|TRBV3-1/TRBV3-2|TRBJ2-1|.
TGTGCCAGCAGCCTTCAGAGTCCAGCGGGAGGGTACAATGAGCAGTTCTTC
CASSLQSPAGGYNEQFF
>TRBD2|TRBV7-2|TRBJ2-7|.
TGTGCCAGCAGCTTAGCGGGAGCCCCCGGGGGGGAGCAGTACTTC
CASSLAGAPGGEQYF
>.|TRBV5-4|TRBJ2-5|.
TGTGCCAGCAGCTTTTTGTCTCGAGAGACCCAGTACTTC
CASSFLSRETQYF
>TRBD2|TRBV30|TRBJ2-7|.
TGTGCCTGGAGGACTAGCGGGAGGAGGGGTGGGTACGAGCAGTACTTC
CAWRTSGRRGGYEQYF
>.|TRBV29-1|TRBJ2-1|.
TGCAGCGTTGAGGCGTTAGGAGGTATCGATGAGCAGTTCTTC
CSVEALGGIDEQFF
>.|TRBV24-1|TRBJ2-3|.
TGTGCCACCAGTGATGCAGGGTACAACACAGATACGCAGTATTTT
CATSDAGYNTDTQYF
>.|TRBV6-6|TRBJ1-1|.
TGTGCCAGCAGCTTCGGACAGTTGAACACTGAAGCTTTCTTT
CASSFGQLNTEAFF
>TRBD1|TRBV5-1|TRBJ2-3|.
TGCGCCAGCAGGACTCGGACAGGTGTAGGCACAGATACGCAGTATTTT
CASRTRTGVGTDTQYF
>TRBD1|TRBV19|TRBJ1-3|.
TGTGCCAGTACCTCAGGGGGCTCTGGAAACACCATATATTTT
CASTSGGSGNTIYF
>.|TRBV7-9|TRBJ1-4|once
TGTGCCAGCAGCCTCGGGTCGCATGAAAAACTGTTTTTT
CASSLGSHEKLFF
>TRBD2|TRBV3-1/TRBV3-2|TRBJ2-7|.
TGTGCCAGCAGCCCTAGCGGGAGAGCCCAGCAGTACTTC
CASSPSGRAQQYF
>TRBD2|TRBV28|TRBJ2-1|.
TGTGCCAGCAGTTTCTTAGCGGGAGGGCTCCATGAGCAGTTCTTC
CASSFLAGGLHEQFF
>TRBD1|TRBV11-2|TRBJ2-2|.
TGTGCCAGCAGCTTAAATCCGGGACAGGGTTCCGGGGAGCTGTTTTTT
CASSLNPGQGSGELFF
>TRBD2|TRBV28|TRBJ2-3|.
TGTGCCACCTCACGGGGGGAGTACACAGATACGCAGTATTTT
CATSRGEYTDTQYF
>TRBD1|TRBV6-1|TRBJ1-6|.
TGTGCCAGCAGTGATTCCCCGGGACAGGGGGGTTCACCCCTCCACTTT
CASSDSPGQGGSPLHF
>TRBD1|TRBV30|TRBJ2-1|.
TGTGCCTGGGCGGGACAGGGTAGTGAGCAGTTCTTC
CAWAGQGSEQFF
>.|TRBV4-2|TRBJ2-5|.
TGTGCCAGCAGCCAAGTGGGTAGCGCCGCGGGGACCCAGTACTTC
CASSQVGSAAGTQYF
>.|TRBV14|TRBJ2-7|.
TGTGCCAGCAGCCAAGAGGCCCCAGATGGCAGGTCGTCCTACGAGCAGTACTTC
CASSQEAPDGRSSYEQYF
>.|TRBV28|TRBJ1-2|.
TGTGCCAGCAGTTCCCCCGCCCTAAGTTTACAGGGTGGGGACACCTTC
CASSSPALSLQGGDTF
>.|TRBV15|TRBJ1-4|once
TGTGCCACCAGCAGGCCACAGTCTCCTTCTGAAAAACTGTTTTTT
CATSRPQSPSEKLFF
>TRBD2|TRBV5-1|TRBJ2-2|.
TGCGCCAGCAGCCCCCGGCTAGCGGGGAACACCGGGGAGCTGTTTTTT
CASSPRLAGNTGELFF
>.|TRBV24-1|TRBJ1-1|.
TGTGCCACCAGTGATCCGGACACTGAAGCTTTCTTT
CATSDPDTEAFF
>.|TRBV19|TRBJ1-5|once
TGTGCCAGTAGTAGTCGCGAGGGCAATCAGCCCCAGCATTTT
CASSSREGNQPQHF
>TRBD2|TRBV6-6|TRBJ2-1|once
TGTGCCAGCAGTCCGATACCGGGACTAGGAGATTACAATGAGCAGTTCTTC
CASSPIPGLGDYNEQFF
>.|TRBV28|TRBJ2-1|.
TGTGCCAGCAGTCCTAGGCGGGACAGAACCAATGAGCAGTTCTTC
CASSPRRDRTNEQFF
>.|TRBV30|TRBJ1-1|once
TGTGCCTGGAGTGGTCCGGGGAACACTGAAGCTTTCTTT
CAWSGPGNTEAFF
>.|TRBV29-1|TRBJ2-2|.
TGCAGCGTTGCAGGTTCCTTGGACACCGGGGAGCTGTTTTTT
CSVAGSLDTGELFF
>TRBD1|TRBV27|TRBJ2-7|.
TGTGCCAGCACGGACAGGGCTAACGAGCAGTACTTC
CASTDRANEQYF
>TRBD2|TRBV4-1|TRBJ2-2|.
TGCGCCAGCAGCCAAGACCCATTCTTAGCGGGAGGGCCGATCGGGGAGCTGTTTTTT
CASSQDPFLAGGPIGELFF
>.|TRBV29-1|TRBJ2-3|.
TGCAGCGTGGGGGGAGGTCGATACACAGATACGCAGTATTTT
CSVGGGRYTDTQYF
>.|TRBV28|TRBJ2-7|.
TGTGCCAGCACTCTAACAGGGTTGGGCGAGCAGTACTTC
CASTLTGLGEQYF
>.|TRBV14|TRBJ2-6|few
TGTGCCAGCAGCCCCGGGGATCTACACGTCCTGACTTTC
CASSPGDLHVLTF
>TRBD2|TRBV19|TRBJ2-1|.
TGTGCCAGTAGTAAATGGCGGACTAGCGGGAAAATCGGTGAGCAGTTCTTC
CASSKWRTSGKIGEQFF
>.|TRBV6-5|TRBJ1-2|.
TGTGCCAGCAAAGGGACTTCATATGGCTACACCTTC
CASKGTSYGYTF
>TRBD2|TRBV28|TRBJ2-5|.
TGTGCCAGCGCACGGACTAGCGGAATTAGACAAGAGACCCAGTACTTC
CASARTSGIRQETQYF
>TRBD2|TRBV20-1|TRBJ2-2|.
TGCAGTGCTAGTCTGCTAGCGGGAGCACAAAACACCGGGGAGCTGTTTTTT
CSASLLAGAQNTGELFF
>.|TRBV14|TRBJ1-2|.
TGTGCCAGCAGCCAAGATCTACGGTACTATGGCTACACCTTC
CASSQDLRYYGYTF
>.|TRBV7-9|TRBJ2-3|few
TGTGCCAGCAGCTACCTCAAGTCCGCAGGGGCAGATACGCAGTATTTT
CASSYLKSAGADTQYF